This TCR beta chain stems from a study of neurological immune-mediated disorders. Trimming pared 0 bases from V and 3 bases from J, leaving 13 bases between. The CDR3 has 15 amino acids. Germline V gene lookup returns CDR1 DFQATT and CDR2 SNEGSKA (reference sequence). MiXCR, applied by TCRdb to the 5' RACE reads, yields one record per CDR3 protein. The top ten hold about 4.9% of the sample, which has about 59,000 distinct CDR3 sequences, about 25% seen once. Time point reported: technical triplicate 2. The rearrangement links TRBV20-1 to TRBJ2-3, with D perhaps matching TRBD1 (6 bases). The sequence was collected from a man aged 55 to 69 with HTLV-1-associated myelopathy (HAM/TSP). The source material was PBMCs. The CDR3 DNA reads as TGCAGTGCTAGAGATCGGCAGGGGACGACAGATACGCAGTATTTT. This gives the protein CSARDRQGTTDTQYF.